Sequencing of this TCR beta chain was carried out in a study of early T cells in non-severe SARS-CoV-2 infection. Across the whole study: The authors sequenced bulk RNA from unsorted whole blood, leaving chains unpaired.

V lost 4 bases and J lost 0, with 16 bases in between. Germline V gene data show CDR1 as LGHNA and CDR2 as YNFKEQ. The CDR3 contains 18 residues. Overall study findings and caveats: VDJdb matching, biased toward anti-spike CD8 responses, missed private and CD4 specificities.

This clonotype has a count of ten or more. The target antigen is unknown. Individual cDNA molecules were tagged with unique molecular identifiers. One entry per CDR3 protein, called by TCRdb with MiXCR from the 5' RACE reads. The sample lists around 77,000 distinct CDR3 sequences; roughly an eighth were seen once. This TCR derives from an adult who was a healthcare worker with PCR-confirmed SARS-CoV-2 infection or an uninfected control (not recorded which). The donor label of this sample is uncertain. The specimen was whole blood, collected at baseline. The V gene is TRBV4-2, the J gene TRBJ2-6; perhaps TRBD2 as D (7 bases). The CDR3 DNA follows: TGTGCCAGCAGCCGATCATCCGGGGGGCCCTCTGGGGCCAACGTCCTGACTTTC. The encoded protein is CASSRSSGGPSGANVLTF.